This note documents a single T cell receptor beta chain sequence. This record belongs to a study of control samples from healthy donors and cancer patients. The CDR3 is made up of 13 amino acids. The V gene lost 2 bases and the J gene lost 7 bases, with 6 bases spanning the gap. Profiled with immunoSEQ multiplex PCR; TCRdb holds only in-frame clones, not every one. The sample carries roughly 74,000 clones, about 94% recorded once. The receptor's source is a woman aged 18-29 years in good health. The chain employs TRBV12-3 or TRBV12-4 and TRBJ1-6; D not certain. The sequenced sample was blood. The CDR3 DNA sequence: TGTGCCAGCAGTTTAATAGACAATTCACCCCTCCACTTT. As protein: CASSLIDNSPLHF.